These 30 T cell receptor beta chains originate from one sample sequenced in a study of graft-versus-host responses after intestinal transplantation. For these receptors, no antigen is known. Only in-frame clones appear in the TCRdb table, and some are missing; sequencing was by immunoSEQ multiplex PCR. The sample has approximately 33,000 clones; about 80% are singletons. This material consisted of unstimulated CD8+ T cells sorted from spleen or lymph node cells, taken before intestinal transplant. These receptors were taken from a human donor who received an intestinal transplant.

V is TRBV7-6 and J is TRBJ2-4; 9 bases match TRBD2. This CDR3 region has 17 residues. The V segment lost 5 bases and the J segment 0 bases; nucleotides outside the gene matches: 8. The germline CDR1 and CDR2 sequences are SGHVS and FNYEAQ. In DNA form, the CDR3 reads TGTGCCAGCAGCCTCTCTAGCGGGAAATTAGCCAAAAACATTCAGTACTTC. This gives the protein CASSLSSGKLAKNIQYF.

The chain is built from TRBV5-1 and TRBJ2-7, with 10 bases that match TRBD2. The germline CDR1 and CDR2 sequences are SGHRS and YFSETQ. CDR3 size: 14 residues. V shed 5 bases, J shed 2 bases, and the junction held 4 bases outside the gene matches. CDR3 residues: CASRLGTSAYEQYF. The CDR3, as DNA: TGCGCCAGCAGACTTGGGACTAGCGCCTACGAGCAGTACTTC.

V gene TRBV30 combines with J gene TRBJ2-3; 11 bases line up with TRBD2. Per the germline V gene, CDR1 is GTSNPN and CDR2 is SVGIG (reference sequence). This CDR3 comprises 17 residues. V dropped 4 bases and J dropped 3; count of bases not matched to a gene: 12. The CDR3 region has the DNA TGTGCCTGGATATCGGCTAGCGGGGGGATGGTGACAGATACGCAGTATTTT. Amino acids: CAWISASGGMVTDTQYF.

This clone was counted between two and nine times. This rearrangement joins TRBV6-1 to TRBJ1-5; 9 positions match TRBD1. This CDR3 has 16 residues. CDR1 is MNHNS, CDR2 SASEGT, per germline. With 3 bases clipped from V and 2 bases from J, the junction kept 5 bases outside the gene matches. DNA of the CDR3: TGTGCCAGCAGTGATGACAGGGGGATAGGCAATCAGCCCCAGCATTTT. It specifies CASSDDRGIGNQPQHF.

This chain joins TRBV27 and TRBJ1-6; 12 bases are shared with TRBD1. The CDR3 totals 17 residues. The ends lost 2 bases at V and 9 bases at J; junction bases unmatched: 8. CDR1 and CDR2 from the germline V gene are MNHEY and SMNVEV (reference sequence). The CDR3 here is CASSLGPGQGAFSPLHF. CDR3 nucleotide sequence: TGTGCCAGCAGTTTAGGTCCGGGACAGGGGGCATTTTCACCCCTCCACTTT.

This clone was observed a single time. The chain carries TRBV5-1 and TRBJ2-7; D perhaps matches TRBD1 (5 bases). The CDR3 extends over 14 amino acids. In germline, CDR1 is SGHRS, CDR2 YFSETQ. Deletions cut 0 bases from V and 3 bases from J, with 10 bases between. Written as DNA, the CDR3 is TGCGCCAGCAGCTTGGGTTCAGGACACTACGAGCAGTACTTC. It encodes CASSLGSGHYEQYF.

The J gene is TRBJ2-7, the V gene TRBV6-4; TRBD2 agrees at 8 bases. The length of the CDR3 is 13 residues. CDR1 is MRHNA, CDR2 SNTAGT, per germline. The V gene end was trimmed by 6 bases and the J gene end by 6 bases; junction bases not matched to a gene: 7. CDR3 sequence reads: CASRSGRAPEQYF. CDR3 bases: TGTGCCAGCAGGTCCGGGAGGGCCCCCGAGCAGTACTTC.

This rearrangement joins TRBV4-1 to TRBJ2-7; TRBD1 matches 7 bases. Germline values: CDR1 MGHRA, CDR2 YSYEKL. With 0 bases clipped from V and 2 bases from J, the junction kept 1 base outside the gene matches. The CDR3 spans 14 residues. In DNA form, the CDR3 reads TGCGCCAGCAGCCAAGAGGGACAGCCCTACGAGCAGTACTTC. Its protein product is CASSQEGQPYEQYF.

The table lists this clone with a few counts. V is TRBV28 and J is TRBJ1-2; D is perhaps TRBD1 (6 bases). CDR3 length: 16 residues. The V gene lost 4 bases and the J gene lost 4 bases, with 19 bases spanning the gap. CDR1 is MDHEN and CDR2 is SYDVKM in the germline V gene. The CDR3 sequence is CASSSTRTDRRYGYTF. The CDR3 nucleotides are TGTGCCAGCAGTTCCACGAGGACAGATCGGCGCTATGGCTACACCTTC.

This clone was seen once. The gene calls are TRBV19 and TRBJ2-4, with a tentative D call TRBD2 (6 bases). Per the germline V gene, CDR1 is LNHDA and CDR2 is SQIVND (reference sequence). V lost 9 bases and J lost 2, with 11 bases in between. The CDR3 contains 13 residues. CDR3 in DNA: TGTGCCAGCGGCGGGGTGTCCAAAAACATTCAGTACTTC. Residues: CASGGVSKNIQYF.

The V gene is TRBV7-9, the J gene TRBJ2-1; D is ambiguous. Germline V CDR1 and CDR2: SEHNR, FQNEAQ (reference sequence). This CDR3 spans 14 amino acids. V was cut by 4 bases and J by 1 base, with 8 bases left in between. CDR3 sequence (DNA): TGTGCCAGCAGCTATCCGAGGTCCTACAATGAGCAGTTCTTC. Encoded protein: CASSYPRSYNEQFF. Drawing the rest from reference TRBV7-9 and TRBJ2-1, the complete variable domain is DTGVSQNPRHKITKRGQNVTFRCDPISEHNRLYWYRQTLGQGPEFLTYFQNEAQLEKSRLLSDRFSAERPKGSFSTLEIQRTEQGDSAMYLCASSYPRSYNEQFFGPGTRLTVL.

The CDR3 protein is CASSVGSYNEQFF. CDR3 in DNA: TGTGCCAGCAGCGTAGGGAGTTACAATGAGCAGTTCTTC. This chain links TRBV9 with TRBJ2-1; no reliable D call. The CDR3 consists of 13 residues. The germline CDR1 and CDR2 sequences are SGDLS and YYNGEE. V was cut by 0 bases and J by 4 bases, with 5 bases left in between.

The rearrangement joins TRBV30 to TRBJ2-7; TRBD1 aligns across 8 bases. The CDR3 is 16 residues long. Germline CDR1 is GTSNPN and CDR2 is SVGIG (reference sequence). Trimming removed 3 bases from V and 1 base from J; junction bases left unmatched: 11. The CDR3: CAWSPRDRPLSYEQYF. The DNA of the CDR3 is TGTGCCTGGAGCCCGAGGGACAGGCCTCTTTCCTACGAGCAGTACTTC.

This chain joins TRBV28 and TRBJ2-5; possible D gene TRBD2, 6 bases. The germline V and J ends were trimmed by 6 bases and 4 bases, with 12 bases remaining between them. Germline V gene sequence: CDR1 MDHEN, CDR2 SYDVKM. The CDR3 totals 13 residues. CDR3: CASSLEGRETQYF. CDR3 sequence (DNA): TGTGCCAGCAGCCTGGAGGGGCGAGAGACCCAGTACTTC.

The J gene is TRBJ1-1, the V gene TRBV6-5; possibly TRBD1 for D (6 bases). This CDR3 comprises 15 residues. The germline CDR1 and CDR2 sequences are MNHEY and SVGAGI. The ends were cut back, 0 bases at V and 3 bases at J, with 11 bases in the middle. CDR3 nucleotide sequence: TGTGCCAGCAGTTACTCGGTGGGGGCGGACACTGAAGCTTTCTTT. Its protein product is CASSYSVGADTEAFF.

The chain couples TRBV19 to TRBJ2-7, with 9 bases identical to TRBD1. Germline CDR1 reads LNHDA; CDR2 reads SQIVND (reference sequence). This CDR3 region has 13 residues. The trim removed 6 bases at V and 2 bases at J, leaving 2 bases unmatched. CDR3 region: CASRRQGAYEQYF. DNA of the CDR3: TGTGCCAGTAGACGACAGGGGGCCTACGAGCAGTACTTC.

The gene calls are TRBV6-5 and TRBJ1-1, with D possibly matching TRBD1 (5 bases). This CDR3 region has 15 residues. Germline-derived CDR1 and CDR2 are MNHEY and SVGAGI. The ends were cut back, 6 bases at V and 4 bases at J, with 18 bases in the middle. In DNA, the CDR3 is TGTGCCAGCAGCCTCGATGGGGCTACGGGCACTGAAGCTTTCTTT. Its protein is CASSLDGATGTEAFF.

The V call is TRBV4-2, the J call TRBJ2-1; D is uncertain. The CDR3 has 16 amino acids. Deletions cut 0 bases from V and 0 bases from J, with 9 bases between. Germline V gene lookup returns CDR1 LGHNA and CDR2 YNFKEQ. The CDR3 DNA follows: TGTGCCAGCAGCCAAGATCACTCTAGCTCCTACAATGAGCAGTTCTTC. Protein product: CASSQDHSSSYNEQFF.

This chain joins TRBV28 and TRBJ2-2; 7 positions match TRBD1. Trimming cost V 6 bases and J 2 bases; bases outside gene matches: 9. Germline CDR1 is MDHEN and CDR2 is SYDVKM. CDR3 length equals 16 residues. This chain's CDR3 is CASRRMTGPNTGELFF. In nucleotides, the CDR3 is TGTGCCAGCAGACGAATGACAGGGCCAAACACCGGGGAGCTGTTTTTT.

The V call is TRBV7-2, the J call TRBJ2-7, with 8 bases lining up with TRBD2. The CDR3 is made up of 14 amino acids. V lost 5 bases to trimming and J lost 5 bases; unmatched junction nucleotides: 8. Germline assignment: CDR1 SGHTA and CDR2 FQGNSA. CDR3 amino acids: CASSAPGTRDEQYF. CDR3 in DNA: TGTGCCAGCAGCGCCCCCGGGACTAGAGACGAGCAGTACTTC.

The J gene is TRBJ1-5, the V gene TRBV19; D possibly corresponds to TRBD1 (6 bases). V dropped 5 bases and J dropped 2 bases, with 10 bases sitting between them. Per germline, CDR1 LNHDA and CDR2 SQIVND (reference sequence). The CDR3 consists of 14 residues. CDR3 sequence: CASSSQGGNQPQHF. DNA of the CDR3: TGTGCCAGTAGTTCACAGGGTGGCAATCAGCCCCAGCATTTT.

The rearrangement joins TRBV27 to TRBJ2-5; 13 bases fit TRBD2. The germline V gene has CDR1 MNHEY and CDR2 SMNVEV (reference sequence). The CDR3 totals 17 residues. V was pared by 6 bases and J by 2 bases, with 9 bases of the junction left unmatched. CDR3 protein: CASSPGLAGALQETQYF. The CDR3 nucleotides read TGTGCCAGCAGCCCCGGACTAGCGGGGGCCCTACAAGAGACCCAGTACTTC.

The rearrangement links TRBV7-9 to TRBJ2-1, with TRBD2 identical over 10 bases. This CDR3 contains 16 residues. Germline V lookup: CDR1 SEHNR, CDR2 FQNEAQ (reference sequence). J gave up 5 bases and V 4 bases, and 8 bases lay outside the gene matches. The CDR3 nucleotides are TGTGCCAGCAGCTCCACCCTAGCGGGAGACCACAATGAGCAGTTCTTC. This gives the protein CASSSTLAGDHNEQFF.

The CDR3 region is CASSYSEGSYEQYF. The CDR3 bases are TGTGCCAGCAGTTACTCCGAGGGCTCCTACGAGCAGTACTTC. The rearrangement links TRBV6-5 to TRBJ2-7; the D gene is possibly TRBD2 (5 bases). V was trimmed by 0 bases and J by 0 bases, leaving 6 bases between them. Germline CDR1 and CDR2: MNHEY and SVGAGI. This CDR3 is built from 14 residues.

The V and J genes are TRBV7-9 and TRBJ1-4; TRBD1 matches 10 bases. This CDR3 region has 14 residues. Germline V CDR1 and CDR2: SEHNR, FQNEAQ (reference sequence). Germline trimming cut 4 bases from V and 8 bases from J; bases unmatched to any gene: 4. CDR3 sequence (DNA): TGTGCCAGCAGCTCGTCGGGACAGGGGGAAAAACTGTTTTTT. It specifies CASSSSGQGEKLFF.

The chain joins TRBV2 to TRBJ1-1, with 10 bases that match TRBD1. The CDR3 is 16 amino acids. Germline V gene lookup returns CDR1 SNHLY and CDR2 FYNNEI. V lost 3 bases to trimming and J lost 4 bases; unmatched junction nucleotides: 8. The CDR3 coding sequence is TGTGCCAGCAGTGATGACAGGGGGCTAAGGTTCACTGAAGCTTTCTTT. Protein product: CASSDDRGLRFTEAFF.

The chain is built from TRBV21-1 and TRBJ1-3; no check of the table's D call, TRBD1, against the DNA was made. TRBV21-1 is a pseudogene segment. The CDR3 extends over 18 amino acids. The CDR3 coding sequence is TGTGCCAGCAGCAAATGGACTCCTGGGACAGCTCCAGGAAACACCATATATTTT. Its translation: CASSKWTPGTAPGNTIYF.

The chain links TRBV19 to TRBJ2-7, with a possible D match to TRBD2 (5 bases). CDR1 and CDR2 (germline): LNHDA, SQIVND (reference sequence). The CDR3 runs 13 residues. Trimming took 1 base from V and 7 from J, leaving 11 bases between them. The CDR3 DNA reads as TGTGCCAGTAGTATAGGGTGGACTGGAGAGCAGTACTTC. It encodes CASSIGWTGEQYF.

This sequence joins TRBV7-9 and TRBJ2-2, with D possibly TRBD2 on 5 matching bases. Germline assignment: CDR1 SEHNR and CDR2 FQNEAQ (reference sequence). V was pared by 5 bases and J by 4 bases, with 14 bases between. The CDR3 covers 15 residues. CDR3 sequence: CASSNFVGGTGELFF. DNA of the CDR3: TGTGCCAGCAGCAACTTTGTAGGAGGCACCGGGGAGCTGTTTTTT.

This chain joins TRBV4-1 and TRBJ1-4, with a tentative D call TRBD1 (5 bases). Germline V gene sequence: CDR1 MGHRA, CDR2 YSYEKL. This CDR3 region has 16 residues. The ends were cut back, 2 bases at V and 7 bases at J, with 17 bases in the middle. CDR3 region: CASSQIALGGGEKLFF. In nucleotides, the CDR3 is TGCGCCAGCAGCCAAATTGCCCTGGGGGGTGGTGAAAAACTGTTTTTT.